The present entry profiles one T cell receptor (beta chain) with its context. This clone was seen a handful of times. Its antigen specificity is not known. Nothing much larger sits one base from this clone, and base qualities are not available. The High Capacity cDNA Reverse Transcription Kit was used to reverse transcribe all of the isolated RNA, meaning that expressed TCRB transcripts were what got sequenced. Naive, central memory and regulatory T cell samples underwent deep immunoSEQ sequencing, averaging about 3.57 million total reads per sample. Sorted cells were lysed in RLT buffer and RNA was extracted with DNase-treated RNeasy Micro or Mini kits, depending on cell number. To prevent cross-contamination, every cell subset was processed on its own, while patient and healthy donor samples were processed together. Using the immunoSEQ multiplex PCR, TCRB sequences were amplified from cDNA into 87-bp fragments spanning the CDR3 region. The amplicons were sequenced using the Illumina HiSeq platform. Concerning the study's data processing: PCR bias was computationally corrected using synthetic template baselines, reads within Hamming distance 2 were collapsed, and singletons that could not be merged were discarded. Reads were aligned against IMGT so that V, D and J genes, CDR3 length and insertions or deletions at six rearrangement sites could be assigned. Within each subset, clonotype counts were normalized to sorted cell number, and only after that were true diversity and Gini coefficients computed with the tcR R package. The overlap coefficient, calculated on TCRB nucleotide sequences, was used to measure repertoire sharing. As a proxy for the pre-selection repertoire, out-of-frame TCRB sequences from naive cells were analyzed. Sourced from immuneACCESS, this table was stored by TCRdb with only in-frame sequences that have V and J called. A share of the clones is absent; for the studies checked, an unresolved V gene accounts for under half, and the remainder has no known explanation. D and trimming were read from the DNA, whereas the V and J calls and clone size are those reported in that table. The table for this sample lists 500,000 to 650,000 clones; roughly an eighth of them were counted only once. The ten largest clones capture around 0.12% of the sample.

Each donor gave one peripheral blood draw, averaging approximately 0.12 L, which was collected into heparinised tubes. Naive, central memory, regulatory and stem cell-like memory CD4+ T cells were sorted on a BD FACSAria II using a panel including CD45RO, CCR7, CD25, CD127, CD95 and CD27. A purity above 95% was achieved for all sorted populations. PBMCs were isolated immediately by Lymphoprep density gradient centrifugation and stained directly without culture. So that batch effects would be minimized, each experiment stained and sorted samples in pairs, pairing one healthy donor with one patient. These data are taken from a study of beta chain features in type 1 diabetes (dated by TCRdb to the late 2010s). A note on the overall study: Patients and healthy donors did not differ in mean age, gender distribution, total cell number or subset yield. A total of about 110,000,000 sorted cells were examined across all samples, and a strong correlation was observed between cell number per subset and RNA yield. The study compared TCRB repertoires of sorted circulating CD4+ T cell subsets between recently diagnosed type 1 diabetes patients and matched healthy donors. Regulatory and stem cell-like memory subsets were isolated from only 8 patients and about eight healthy donors, whereas naive and central memory subsets came from all 30 or so donors. The research as a whole found: Naive, central memory and regulatory TCRB repertoires appeared more similar among patients than among healthy donors. Because cDNA rather than genomic DNA was sequenced, highly expressing activated cells could have been over-represented, although no difference in activation and CD3 levels was found between groups. PCR may preferentially amplify shorter templates, but because patient and control samples were amplified and corrected together, any resulting skew would affect both groups equally. Because the HLA sub-analyses included only small numbers of individuals, any influence of HLA type on TCRB rearrangement was left unresolved. A moderate but significant shortening of TCRB CDR3 length was observed in type 1 diabetes patients in all four CD4+ subsets. At VDJ recombination sites, patients with type 1 diabetes made fewer insertions and deleted more nucleotides, a pattern implying thymic rearrangement abnormalities.

CDR1 MDHEN and CDR2 SYDVKM were looked up in the germline V gene. Trimming takes 4 bases from V and 6 bases from J, and the germline ends sit 13 bases apart. The CDR3 spans 13 residues, from the cysteine through the phenylalanine. Of all the DNA, just the CDR3 is kept, 39 bases in frame from base 1. This TCR derives from a man between 25 and 39 years old with type 1 diabetes. The sample consisted of naive CD4+ T cells from blood. Sample cell subset or site, as interpreted from the label and publication: true naive CD4+ T cells. The sequence joins TRBV28 to TRBJ2-7; no D segment can be confidently identified. The CDR3 region reads CASSWTVVGEQYF. The DNA sequence is TGTGCCAGCAGTTGGACCGTAGTGGGCGAGCAGTACTTC.